Listed here is a single T cell receptor beta chain. Its target is not known. CDR3 length equals 15 residues. CDR1 and CDR2 (germline): MRHNA, SNTAGT. V was pared by 10 bases and J by 3 bases, with 7 bases of the junction left unmatched. Only in-frame clones appear in the TCRdb table, and some are missing; sequencing was by immunoSEQ multiplex PCR. The table records 20,000 to 30,000 clones, 75% to 90% of them present only once. The data originate from a study of OX40 agonist ivuxolimab in advanced cancers. Study at large: At about 81% male, the cohort had a mean age of approximately 60 years, ranging from roughly 20 to 90. Allowance was made for prior anti-PD-1, anti-PD-L1 or anti-CTLA-4 therapy, and about 37% had some.

Collection of blood occurred at baseline, at cycle 4 day 1, and at cycle 7 day 1. Study-wide results and caveats: The CD4+ and CD8+ T cells in the blood had expanded clonally by week 6 at 0.1 to 3.0 mg/kg.

Sequenced material: CD4+ or CD8+ T cells sorted from blood, taken in a trial of the OX40 agonist ivuxolimab. The receptor's source is an adult with an advanced solid tumor such as melanoma, head and neck, liver or kidney cancer. The chain couples TRBV6-4 to TRBJ2-2; 11 nucleotides align to TRBD2. The CDR3 DNA follows: TGTGCCACCCGACTACTAGCGGGGGACACCGGGGAGCTGTTTTTT. This codes for CATRLLAGDTGELFF.